Below, 31 T cell receptor beta chains from the same sample are listed, as sequenced in a study of beta chain features in type 1 diabetes. The study reverse transcribed the entire isolated RNA, so it sequenced expressed TCRB transcripts. This table comes from immunoSEQ multiplex PCR, and its TCRdb copy is limited to in-frame clones, with some not included. The table shows 130,000 to 150,000 clones, with roughly an eighth occurring only once. Study-wide findings and caveats: Type 1 diabetes patients showed a moderate but significant shortening of TCRB CDR3s in all four CD4+ subsets.

These receptors have no identified antigens. The sample comprised central memory CD4+ T cells from blood. The origin of the receptors is a man between 18 and 35 years old with type 1 diabetes.

The table lists this clone with a few counts. The gene calls are TRBV25-1 and TRBJ1-2; a weak D match, TRBD1 (5 bases). V was pared by 1 base and J by 4 bases, with 10 bases between. CDR3 length equals 14 residues. Germline CDR1 reads MGHDK; CDR2 reads SYGVNS. The CDR3 sequence is CASSEFGTLYGYTF. DNA of the CDR3: TGTGCCAGCAGTGAATTCGGGACGCTCTATGGCTACACCTTC.

This clone was detected only a few times. This chain uses TRBV6-6 with TRBJ1-5; D remains unclear. Trimming removed 7 bases from V and 0 bases from J, with 13 bases in between. CDR3 length equals 15 residues. CDR1 is MNHNY and CDR2 is SVGAGI in the germline V gene (reference sequence). The CDR3 loop is CASTKGGYSNQPQHF. DNA of the CDR3: TGTGCCAGCACCAAAGGTGGCTATAGCAATCAGCCCCAGCATTTT.

The sample holds a few counts of this clone. The chain is built from TRBV18 and TRBJ2-6; D may correspond to TRBD1 or TRBD2 (5 bases each). Trimming removed 3 bases at V and 3 bases at J, with 24 bases between. The CDR3 spans 20 residues. Germline V CDR1 and CDR2: KGHSH, LQKENI. CDR3 bases: TGTGCCAGCTCACCTCAAGCGGCAAGGGGTCTAACTGGTGGGGCCAACGTCCTGACTTTC. Translated: CASSPQAARGLTGGANVLTF.

This clone was found a few times. J is TRBJ1-1 and V is TRBV28, with unresolved D. Germline V gene sequence: CDR1 MDHEN, CDR2 SYDVKM. The CDR3 is 11 residues long. V dropped 5 bases and J dropped 11 bases, with 12 bases sitting between them. The CDR3 is CASSRFSPAFF. Written as DNA, the CDR3 is TGTGCCAGCAGTCGGTTTTCCCCCGCTTTCTTT.

This clone was counted a few times. The chain joins TRBV6-1 to TRBJ2-5; possible D gene TRBD1, 5 bases. Trimming took 0 bases from V and 0 from J, leaving 8 bases between them. Germline V CDR1 and CDR2: MNHNS, SASEGT. CDR3 size: 15 residues. The CDR3 protein is CASSEAGRDQETQYF. The CDR3 nucleotides read TGTGCCAGCAGTGAAGCGGGCAGGGACCAAGAGACCCAGTACTTC.

This clone was observed a handful of times. The chain has TRBV6-1 and TRBJ2-5, with 7 bases fitting TRBD1. Germline assignment: CDR1 MNHNS and CDR2 SASEGT. CDR3 length equals 13 residues. Losses at the gene ends were 5 bases for V and 2 bases for J; bases not matched to a gene: 2. The CDR3 protein is CASSIQGQETQYF. For the CDR3, the DNA is TGTGCCAGCAGTATACAGGGGCAAGAGACCCAGTACTTC.

This clone turned up a few times. The chain joins TRBV11-2 to TRBJ2-1; 15 bases line up with TRBD2. The CDR3 runs to 15 residues. Looked up from germline, CDR1 is SGHAT and CDR2 is FQNNGV. J lost 7 bases, V lost 5 bases, and 3 bases had no gene match. The CDR3 region is CASSAGLAGGNEQFF. The CDR3 region has the DNA TGTGCCAGCAGCGCGGGACTAGCGGGGGGAAATGAGCAGTTCTTC.

This clone has a handful of counts. The chain recombines TRBV9 with TRBJ2-3; D unresolved. The CDR3 contains 14 residues. Germline V gives CDR1 SGDLS, CDR2 YYNGEE. Between the trimmed V and J ends, which lost 3 bases and 1 base, there was a span of 9 bases. The CDR3 region has the DNA TGTGCCAGCAGCGCCCAAGGCGGCACAGATACGCAGTATTTT. Amino acids: CASSAQGGTDTQYF.

With respect to this clone: Since the CDR3 does not end with the conserved phenylalanine or tryptophan, this likely comes from a read error. The DNA is left out, because the CDR3 cannot be placed on it with certainty; the CDR3 is given as TCRdb lists it. The CDR3 loop reads CASSSGQG. This sequence joins TRBV4-1 and TRBJ2-7; the listed D gene, TRBD1, was not tested against the DNA. Germline CDR1 and CDR2: MGHRA and YSYEKL. The CDR3 is 8 residues long, ends included.

This clone was recorded a few times. The chain is built from TRBV4-1 and TRBJ2-2; tentative D call: TRBD2 (5 bases). CDR1 is MGHRA and CDR2 is YSYEKL in the germline V gene. This CDR3 is built from 14 residues. Trimming removed 0 bases from V and 13 bases from J, with 15 bases in between. CDR3 protein: CASSQEGGGVGLFF. For the CDR3, the DNA is TGCGCCAGCAGCCAAGAAGGAGGAGGAGTCGGGCTGTTTTTT.

This clone was detected only a few times. V is TRBV6-1 and J is TRBJ1-5; unclear D gene. With 6 bases removed from V and 11 bases from J, the gap between germline ends came to 11 bases. Germline loops: CDR1 MNHNS, CDR2 SASEGT. CDR3 size: 11 residues. The CDR3 bases are TGTGCCAGCAGGGGTGGATTGGCCCAGCATTTT. Translating gives CASRGGLAQHF.

This clone turned up a few times. The gene calls are TRBV27 and TRBJ2-5; 11 bases agree with TRBD2. Trimming took 0 bases from V and 5 from J; bases not matched to a gene: 5. Germline V CDR1 and CDR2: MNHEY, SMNVEV (reference sequence). This CDR3 is built from 16 residues. The CDR3, as DNA: TGTGCCAGCAGTTTATCGCTAGCGGGGGGCGGGGAGACCCAGTACTTC. Amino acid sequence: CASSLSLAGGGETQYF.

This clone came up a few times. The chain uses TRBV9 and TRBJ1-2; D is perhaps TRBD1 (6 bases). V lost 3 bases and J lost 0, with 18 bases in between. Germline V gene lookup returns CDR1 SGDLS and CDR2 YYNGEE. This CDR3 is built from 17 residues. CDR3 region: CASSDPLGGLANYGYTF. The CDR3 coding sequence is TGTGCCAGCAGCGACCCTTTAGGGGGGCTGGCTAACTATGGCTACACCTTC.

This clone came up a few times. V usage is TRBV19 and J usage is TRBJ2-2; a weak D match, TRBD2 (5 bases). CDR1 LNHDA and CDR2 SQIVND come from the germline V gene (reference sequence). V was pared by 8 bases and J by 5 bases, with 15 bases between. This CDR3 spans 14 amino acids. DNA of the CDR3: TGTGCCAGTGAAGGAAACCCGGGGACCGGGGAGCTGTTTTTT. It is translated as CASEGNPGTGELFF.

This clone was counted between two and nine times. This sequence joins TRBV18 and TRBJ2-5, with D hard to call. CDR1 KGHSH and CDR2 LQKENI come from the germline V gene. Trimming removed 0 bases at V and 2 bases at J, with 13 bases between. The CDR3 runs 16 residues. CDR3 DNA sequence: TGTGCCAGCTCACCACCGAGGCAGCTACTTCAAGAGACCCAGTACTTC. It specifies CASSPPRQLLQETQYF.

This clone occurred many times. The chain links TRBV6-6 to TRBJ2-7, with 9 nucleotides matching TRBD1. The CDR3 is 14 amino acids. V lost 5 bases, J lost 4 bases, and 6 bases stayed unmatched. Germline-derived CDR1 and CDR2 are MNHNY and SVGAGI (reference sequence). For the CDR3, the DNA is TGTGCCAGCAGTGACCGGGACAGGGCGTACGAGCAGTACTTC. Amino acids: CASSDRDRAYEQYF.

This clone has just a few counts. This rearrangement joins TRBV28 to TRBJ1-5, with D maybe TRBD1 (5 bases). Trimming stripped 3 bases from V and 5 bases from J, with 8 bases between. CDR1 MDHEN and CDR2 SYDVKM come from the germline V gene. The CDR3 length is 13 residues. CDR3 bases: TGTGCCAGCAGTTTTGGGGGACATCAGCCCCAGCATTTT. The encoded protein is CASSFGGHQPQHF.

This chain connects TRBV6-5 to TRBJ2-7; the D gene is possibly TRBD1 (6 bases). This CDR3 comprises 15 residues. Germline CDR1 is MNHEY and CDR2 is SVGAGI. Deletions cut 6 bases from V and 3 bases from J, with 18 bases between. The CDR3 DNA reads TGTGCCAGCAGCCCGACGACAGGTAGTAACTACGAGCAGTACTTC. Translating it yields CASSPTTGSNYEQYF.

V and J are TRBV9 and TRBJ1-1; tentatively, D is TRBD1 (6 bases). The CDR3 covers 16 residues. From germline, CDR1 is SGDLS and CDR2 YYNGEE. V was trimmed by 2 bases and J by 0 bases, leaving 14 bases between them. The CDR3 here is CASSVQSGALNTEAFF. CDR3 coding DNA: TGTGCCAGCAGCGTCCAATCAGGGGCGCTGAACACTGAAGCTTTCTTT.

J is TRBJ1-6 and V is TRBV5-4; 7 positions agree with TRBD1. Losses at the gene ends were 0 bases for V and 10 bases for J; bases not matched to a gene: 4. The CDR3 length is 14 residues. Germline V gene sequence: CDR1 SGHNT, CDR2 YYREEE (reference sequence). CDR3 in amino acids: CASSLVQGDSPLHF. The CDR3 bases are TGTGCCAGCAGCTTGGTTCAGGGGGACTCACCCCTCCACTTT.

In its sample, this clone was seen a few times. The chain joins TRBV15 to TRBJ1-5; TRBD1 matches 7 bases. CDR1 and CDR2 from the germline V gene are LNHNV and YYDKDF (reference sequence). J lost 5 bases, V lost 3 bases, and 7 bases had no gene match. The CDR3 contains 15 residues. The CDR3 here is CATSRKTGSDQPQHF. The CDR3 DNA reads TGTGCCACCAGCAGGAAGACAGGGAGCGATCAGCCCCAGCATTTT.

This clone turned up a few times. This chain links TRBV9 with TRBJ2-3; D uncertain. The CDR3 loop spans 13 amino acids. Per germline, CDR1 SGDLS and CDR2 YYNGEE. Trimming left V 0 bases short and J 1 base short, with 3 bases between. The CDR3 sequence: CASSVVRTDTQYF. Written as DNA, the CDR3 is TGTGCCAGCAGCGTAGTTCGCACAGATACGCAGTATTTT.

The V call is TRBV29-1, the J call TRBJ2-7, with 7 bases matching TRBD1. The CDR3 loop spans 12 amino acids. V lost 2 bases, J lost 7 bases, and 5 bases stayed unmatched. Germline assignment: CDR1 SQVTM and CDR2 ANQGSEA. This chain's CDR3 is CSVELQGREQYF. Written as DNA, the CDR3 is TGCAGCGTTGAATTACAGGGGAGAGAGCAGTACTTC.

The V and J genes are TRBV6-5 and TRBJ2-1, with 10 bases lining up with TRBD2. The junction had 7 bases not matched to a gene; V was cut back by 7 bases and J by 4 bases. The CDR3 sequence is 15 residues long. CDR1 MNHEY and CDR2 SVGAGI come from the germline V gene. The CDR3 DNA reads as TGTGCCAGCACCCCTGGACTAGCGGCTTACAATGAGCAGTTCTTC. It is translated as CASTPGLAAYNEQFF.

The CDR3 loop reads CSVERDGIGELFF. The CDR3 DNA follows: TGCAGCGTTGAGAGGGACGGTATAGGGGAGCTGTTTTTT. The chain joins TRBV29-1 to TRBJ2-2, with D perhaps being TRBD1 or TRBD2 (5 bases each). The CDR3 contains 13 residues. The germline CDR1 and CDR2 sequences are SQVTM and ANQGSEA. Trimming stripped 3 bases from V and 8 bases from J, with 13 bases between.

This clone was counted ten times or more. This chain links TRBV7-9 with TRBJ1-1, with 8 bases aligning to TRBD1. After removal of 6 bases from V and 3 bases from J, the junction contained 9 bases not matched to a gene. Germline values: CDR1 SEHNR, CDR2 FQNEAQ (reference sequence). This CDR3 contains 15 residues. CDR3 region: CASSTNRGWDTEAFF. CDR3 coding DNA: TGTGCCAGCAGTACTAACAGGGGGTGGGACACTGAAGCTTTCTTT.

This clone turned up a few times. A read error may account for a junction end that differs from germline. This sequence joins TRBV7-9 and TRBJ2-7; D unclear. The germline gives CDR1 SEHNR, CDR2 FQNEAQ (reference sequence). CDR3 size: 12 residues. CDR3 region: CASSLASDRQSF. In nucleotides, the CDR3 is TGTGCCAGCAGCTTAGCATCGGACCGGCAGAGCTTC.

This clone was observed many times. The V call is TRBV18, the J call TRBJ2-3; weak D call: TRBD2 (6 bases). The CDR3 has 14 amino acids. In germline, CDR1 is KGHSH, CDR2 LQKENI. Trimming removed 0 bases at V and 5 bases at J, with 9 bases between. CDR3 protein: CASSPPGGKDTQYF. DNA of the CDR3: TGTGCCAGCTCACCACCGGGGGGTAAAGATACGCAGTATTTT.

V gene TRBV7-9 combines with J gene TRBJ1-1; D is unresolved. Trimming took 5 bases from V and 3 from J, leaving 7 bases between them. The CDR3 contains 12 residues. CDR1 is SEHNR, CDR2 FQNEAQ, per germline (reference sequence). CDR3 bases: TGTGCCAGCAGCCCGTCCCACACTGAAGCTTTCTTT. This sequence encodes CASSPSHTEAFF.

The rearrangement uses TRBV6-5 and TRBJ2-5; the D gene is possibly TRBD1 (5 bases). The CDR3 contains 13 residues. V was trimmed by 5 bases and J by 5 bases, leaving 12 bases between them. Germline CDR1 reads MNHEY; CDR2 reads SVGAGI. The CDR3 is CASSPDYRETQYF. The DNA for the CDR3 is TGTGCCAGCAGTCCGGATTACAGGGAGACCCAGTACTTC.

J is TRBJ1-1 and V is TRBV5-1; 10 nucleotides agree with TRBD1. This CDR3 comprises 15 residues. The germline CDR1 and CDR2 sequences are SGHRS and YFSETQ. V lost 2 bases to trimming and J lost 4 bases; unmatched junction nucleotides: 5. CDR3 residues: CASSFGTGDGTEAFF. The CDR3 bases are TGCGCCAGCAGCTTTGGGACAGGGGACGGCACTGAAGCTTTCTTT.